This TCR beta chain was observed in a study of cytomegalovirus exposure and HLA in healthy donors. Overall study: About 80 million unique TCRs from HLA-typed donors were held in an early data release. General study results and limits: Among the sequence variants, a highly shared cluster was likely an artifact of sequencing. Another analysis was done later, and it associated 15,000 or so TCR beta sequences with HLA alleles at 0.05 false discovery rate. The investigators catalogued 150 to 200 TCR beta chains as cytomegalovirus-associated.

In germline, CDR1 is SGHRS, CDR2 YFSETQ. This CDR3 has 15 residues. Trimming took 1 base from V and 7 from J; bases not matched to a gene: 4. 60 Vbeta and 13 Jbeta primers were used in PCR. The method was immunoSEQ multiplex PCR; TCRdb's version includes in-frame clones alone and lacks a portion of them. This table holds more than 150,000 clones, approximately 83% found once. As to this clone: Its antigen is unidentified.

Sequencing was done on a sample of PBMCs. This clonotype was sampled from a young man in good health and CMV-seropositive. The J gene is TRBJ2-2, the V gene TRBV5-1, with 10 bases identical to TRBD1. The CDR3 is CASSLLGQGNGELFF. In nucleotides, the CDR3 is TGCGCCAGCAGCTTGCTGGGACAGGGGAACGGGGAGCTGTTTTTT.